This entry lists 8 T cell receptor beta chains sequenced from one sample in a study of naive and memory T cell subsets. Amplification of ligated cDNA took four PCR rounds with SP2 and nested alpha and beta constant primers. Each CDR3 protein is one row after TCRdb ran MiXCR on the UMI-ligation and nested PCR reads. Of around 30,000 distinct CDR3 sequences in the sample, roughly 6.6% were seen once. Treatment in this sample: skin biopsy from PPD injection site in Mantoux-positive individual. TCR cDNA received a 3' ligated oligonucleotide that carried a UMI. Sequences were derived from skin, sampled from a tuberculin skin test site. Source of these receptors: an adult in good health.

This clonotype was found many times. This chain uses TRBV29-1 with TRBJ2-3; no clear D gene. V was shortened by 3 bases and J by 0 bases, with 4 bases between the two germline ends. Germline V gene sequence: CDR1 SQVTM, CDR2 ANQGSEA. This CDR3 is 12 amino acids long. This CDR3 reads CSVEYSTDTQYF. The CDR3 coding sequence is TGCAGCGTTGAGTACAGCACAGATACGCAGTATTTT.

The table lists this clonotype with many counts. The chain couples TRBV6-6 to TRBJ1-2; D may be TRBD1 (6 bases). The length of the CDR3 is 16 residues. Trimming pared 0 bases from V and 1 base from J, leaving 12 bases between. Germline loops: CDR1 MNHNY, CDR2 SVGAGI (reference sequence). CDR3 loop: CASSYSWDTLNYGYTF. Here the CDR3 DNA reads TGTGCCAGCAGTTACTCTTGGGACACCCTTAACTATGGCTACACCTTC.

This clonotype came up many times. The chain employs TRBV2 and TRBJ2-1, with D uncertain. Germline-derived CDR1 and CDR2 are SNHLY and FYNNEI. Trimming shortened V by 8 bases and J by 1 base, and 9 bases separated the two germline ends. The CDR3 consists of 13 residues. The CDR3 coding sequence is TGTGCCAGCGGGCCAGAGTCCTACAATGAGCAGTTCTTC. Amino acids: CASGPESYNEQFF.

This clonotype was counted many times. The DNA of the CDR3 is TGCGCCAGCAGCCCTAGGGAGGGGCTGATGAACACTGAAGCTTTCTTT. Its protein is CASSPREGLMNTEAFF. J is TRBJ1-1 and V is TRBV5-1; possible D gene TRBD1, 5 bases. Trimming removed 4 bases at V and 0 bases at J, with 16 bases between. The CDR3 loop spans 16 amino acids. Germline V CDR1 and CDR2: SGHRS, YFSETQ.

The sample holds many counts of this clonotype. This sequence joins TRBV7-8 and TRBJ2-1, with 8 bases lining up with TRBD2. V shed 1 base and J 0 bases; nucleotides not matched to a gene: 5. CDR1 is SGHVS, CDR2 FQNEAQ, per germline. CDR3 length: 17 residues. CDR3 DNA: TGTGCCAGCAGCTTAGTTAGCGGGGCAAGCTCCTACAATGAGCAGTTCTTC. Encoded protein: CASSLVSGASSYNEQFF.

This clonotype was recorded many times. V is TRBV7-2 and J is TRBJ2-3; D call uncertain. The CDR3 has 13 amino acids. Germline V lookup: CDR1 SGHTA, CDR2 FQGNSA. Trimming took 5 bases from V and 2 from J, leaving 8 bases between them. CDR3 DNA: TGTGCCAGCAGCGACATACCCACAGATACGCAGTATTTT. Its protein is CASSDIPTDTQYF.

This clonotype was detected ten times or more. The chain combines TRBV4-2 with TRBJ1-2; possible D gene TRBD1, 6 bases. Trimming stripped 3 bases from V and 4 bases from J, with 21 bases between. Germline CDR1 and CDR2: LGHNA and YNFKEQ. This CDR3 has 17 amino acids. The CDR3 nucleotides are TGTGCCAGCAGCCACCCACCGGGGACACCAACGCTCTATGGCTACACCTTC. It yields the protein CASSHPPGTPTLYGYTF.

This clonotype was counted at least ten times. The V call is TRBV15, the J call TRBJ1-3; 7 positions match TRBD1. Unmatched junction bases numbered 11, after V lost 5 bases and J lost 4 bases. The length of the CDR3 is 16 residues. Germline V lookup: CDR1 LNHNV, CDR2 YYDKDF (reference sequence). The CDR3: CATSYQKGAGGNTIYF. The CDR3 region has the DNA TGTGCCACCAGCTACCAAAAGGGGGCAGGCGGAAACACCATATATTTT.